Below are 10 T cell receptor beta chains sequenced from a single sample in a study of blood T cell repertoires in COVID-19 (dated by TCRdb to the early 2020s). The method was the immunoSEQ multiplex PCR assay. The immuneACCESS repertoire file appears here via TCRdb, limited to in-frame rearrangements. These files lack a portion of the clones; in checked studies, under half of the deficit traces to unresolved V genes, and the cause of the others is not known. This sample is represented by 200,000 to 300,000 clones; over 80% of them were singletons. Of the sample, around 0.85% falls within the top ten clones. The material sequenced was PBMCs or T cells enriched from blood (not recorded which). The receptor set was obtained from a man aged 50-59 years who had been exposed to COVID-19.

The rearrangement joins TRBV9 to TRBJ2-6; 11 bases map to TRBD1. The trim removed 5 bases at V and 0 bases at J, leaving 4 bases unmatched. Per the germline V gene, CDR1 is SGDLS and CDR2 is YYNGEE. CDR3 length equals 17 residues. The CDR3 loop is CASRGTGGFSGANVLTF. The DNA for the CDR3 is TGTGCCAGCAGAGGGACAGGGGGTTTCTCTGGGGCCAACGTCCTGACTTTC.

V usage is TRBV11-2 and J usage is TRBJ2-3; maybe TRBD2 (7 bases). Looked up from germline, CDR1 is SGHAT and CDR2 is FQNNGV. The CDR3 is 17 amino acids. Trimming stripped 2 bases from V and 1 base from J, with 16 bases between. CDR3 sequence reads: CASSLMRGGWGTDTQYF. For the CDR3, the DNA is TGTGCCAGCAGCTTAATGAGGGGGGGCTGGGGCACAGATACGCAGTATTTT.

CDR3 in amino acids: CASGKEATENTEAFF. The CDR3 DNA follows: TGTGCCAGCGGAAAAGAGGCGACAGAGAACACTGAAGCTTTCTTT. The V gene is TRBV2, the J gene TRBJ1-1, with a weak D call TRBD1 (5 bases). The CDR3 loop spans 15 amino acids. Germline V gives CDR1 SNHLY, CDR2 FYNNEI. With 8 bases removed from V and 1 base from J, the gap between germline ends came to 17 bases.

The rearrangement uses TRBV5-1 and TRBJ2-1; D is unresolved. The germline gives CDR1 SGHRS, CDR2 YFSETQ. V was pared by 5 bases and J by 9 bases, with 18 bases between. This CDR3 contains 14 residues. This CDR3 is CASSQASPLGEQFF. In DNA form, the CDR3 reads TGCGCCAGCAGTCAGGCCAGCCCTCTGGGTGAGCAGTTCTTC. Using reference TRBV5-1 and TRBJ2-1 for the parts outside the CDR3, the full variable domain is KAGVTQTPRYLIKTRGQQVTLSCSPISGHRSVSWYQQTPGQGLQFLFEYFSETQRNKGNFPGRFSGRQFSNSRSEMNVSTLELGDSALYLCASSQASPLGEQFFGPGTRLTVL.

This clone was seen once. The rearrangement joins TRBV6-5 to TRBJ1-5; perhaps TRBD1 as D (5 bases). Deletions cut 5 bases from V and 2 bases from J, with 10 bases between. This CDR3 has 14 amino acids. Germline V lookup: CDR1 MNHEY, CDR2 SVGAGI. CDR3 in amino acids: CASSPDTRNQPQHF. CDR3 DNA sequence: TGTGCCAGCAGTCCGGACACCCGCAATCAGCCCCAGCATTTT.

The J gene is TRBJ2-5, the V gene TRBV7-2; the D gene is possibly TRBD2 (6 bases). Germline loops: CDR1 SGHTA, CDR2 FQGNSA. This CDR3 is 14 amino acids long. V was shortened by 2 bases and J by 4 bases, with 11 bases between the two germline ends. This CDR3 is CASSLSRGSETQYF. In DNA, the CDR3 is TGTGCCAGCAGCTTAAGTCGGGGGTCAGAGACCCAGTACTTC. The variable domain in full, completed from reference TRBV7-2 and TRBJ2-5, reads GAGVSQSPSNKVTEKGKDVELRCDPISGHTALYWYRQSLGQGLEFLIYFQGNSAPDKSGLPSDRFSAERTGGSVSTLTIQRTQQEDSAVYLCASSLSRGSETQYFGPGTRLLVL.

This clone was picked up a small number of times. This chain connects TRBV28 to TRBJ2-1; TRBD2 aligns across 11 bases. The V gene's germline CDR1 is MDHEN and CDR2 SYDVKM. V was clipped by 5 bases and J by 2 bases; unmatched bases: 2. The CDR3 is made up of 15 amino acids. Here the CDR3 DNA reads TGTGCCAGCAGTACTAGCGGGAGCGCCTACAATGAGCAGTTCTTC. It is translated as CASSTSGSAYNEQFF.

This clone was seen once. The V call is TRBV3-1 (or the pseudogene TRBV3-2), the J call TRBJ2-2; the match to TRBD1 covers 9 bases. The CDR3 is 15 residues long. V lost 6 bases to trimming and J lost 2 bases; unmatched junction nucleotides: 4. Germline V gene sequence: CDR1 LGHDT, CDR2 YNNKEL (reference sequence). DNA for the CDR3: TGTGCCAGCAGTCCGGGACAGGGTAACACCGGGGAGCTGTTTTTT. This encodes CASSPGQGNTGELFF.

The chain uses TRBV7-6 and TRBJ1-3; TRBD1 aligns across 8 bases. The J segment lost 4 bases and the V segment lost 1 base, leaving 12 bases of the junction unmatched. The CDR3 runs 18 residues. The germline gives CDR1 SGHVS, CDR2 FNYEAQ. The CDR3 sequence is CASSLEAGGSPSGNTIYF. CDR3 nucleotides: TGTGCCAGCAGCTTAGAGGCAGGGGGCTCACCCTCGGGAAACACCATATATTTT.

The V gene is TRBV5-1, the J gene TRBJ1-2, with 9 bases lining up with TRBD1. The length of the CDR3 is 14 residues. Germline V lookup: CDR1 SGHRS, CDR2 YFSETQ. V trimming: 8 bases; J trimming: 4 bases; junction bases outside the gene matches: 9. The CDR3: CASTPGTGIYGYTF. In nucleotides, the CDR3 is TGCGCCAGTACTCCCGGGACAGGGATCTATGGCTACACCTTC.